Below are 24 T cell receptor beta chains sequenced from a single sample in a study of blood T cell repertoires in COVID-19. Method: immunoSEQ multiplex PCR; TCRdb's copy keeps in-frame clones and lacks some. The table has about 87,000 clones, around 81% seen once. The sequencing input was peripheral blood. Receptor source: a woman between 65 and 79 years old with acute or convalescent COVID-19.

This chain connects TRBV27 to TRBJ1-5, with a tentative D call TRBD1 (6 bases). This CDR3 is 14 amino acids long. V was clipped by 5 bases and J by 0 bases, with 8 bases between them. CDR1 MNHEY and CDR2 SMNVEV come from the germline V gene (reference sequence). The CDR3 loop is CASSPGASNQPQHF. DNA for the CDR3: TGTGCCAGCAGTCCAGGGGCTAGCAATCAGCCCCAGCATTTT.

The chain uses TRBV7-3 and TRBJ2-1, with 9 nucleotides matching TRBD1. J lost 8 bases, V lost 5 bases, and 7 bases had no gene match. There are 14 residues in the CDR3. Per the germline V gene, CDR1 is SGHTA and CDR2 is FQGTGA. In DNA, the CDR3 is TGTGCCAGCAGCCAAGGGACAGGGCTGGATGAGCAGTTCTTC. It yields the protein CASSQGTGLDEQFF.

This clone is a singleton in its sample. CDR3 coding DNA: TGTGCCAGTAGTTTTGCAGCTAACTATGGCTACACCTTC. Its protein is CASSFAANYGYTF. This rearrangement joins TRBV19 to TRBJ1-2; D uncertain. This CDR3 has 13 amino acids. Germline CDR1 reads LNHDA; CDR2 reads SQIVND (reference sequence). Trimming pared 5 bases from V and 0 bases from J, leaving 7 bases between. The full variable domain, with the rest looked up from reference TRBV19 and TRBJ1-2, is DGGITQSPKYLFRKEGQNVTLSCEQNLNHDAMYWYRQDPGQGLRLIYYSQIVNDFQKGDIAEGYSVSREKKESFPLTVTSAQKNPTAFYLCASSFAANYGYTFGSGTRLTVV.

This rearrangement joins TRBV12-3 or TRBV12-4 to TRBJ1-1, with no clear D. The CDR3 spans 13 residues. V shed 2 bases and J shed 7 bases, with 11 bases lying between them. This CDR3 reads CASSLRVLGEAFF. In DNA form, the CDR3 reads TGTGCCAGCAGTTTACGGGTCTTGGGTGAAGCTTTCTTT.

This clone was recorded once. V usage is TRBV12-5 and J usage is TRBJ2-7; tentative D call: TRBD2 (5 bases). This CDR3 has 13 residues. Germline CDR1 LGHNT, CDR2 FRNRAP. Deletions cut 3 bases from V and 3 bases from J, with 9 bases between. CDR3 sequence reads: CASGFGVSYEQYF. Written as DNA, the CDR3 is TGTGCTAGTGGTTTCGGGGTTAGCTACGAGCAGTACTTC.

V usage is TRBV3-1 (or the pseudogene TRBV3-2) and J usage is TRBJ2-4; weak D call: TRBD1 (8 bases). This CDR3 contains 14 residues. CDR1 is LGHDT and CDR2 is YNNKEL in the germline V gene (reference sequence). The V end was cut by 4 bases, the J end by 9 bases, with 16 bases between. The CDR3 region has the DNA TGTGCCAGCAGCCGGGGGGGGACAGGCTCCATTCAGTACTTC. Translating it yields CASSRGGTGSIQYF.

This clone appeared a few times. This chain links TRBV2 with TRBJ1-5; maybe TRBD1 (5 bases). V was clipped by 4 bases and J by 0 bases, with 10 bases between them. The germline V gene has CDR1 SNHLY and CDR2 FYNNEI. The CDR3 consists of 15 residues. The CDR3 region has the DNA TGTGCCAGCAGTGCTCGACAGTATAGCAATCAGCCCCAGCATTTT. Protein sequence: CASSARQYSNQPQHF. Combining the CDR3 with reference TRBV2 and TRBJ1-5 gives the whole variable domain EPEVTQTPSHQVTQMGQEVILRCVPISNHLYFYWYRQILGQKVEFLVSFYNNEISEKSEIFDDQFSVERPDGSNFTLKIRSTKLEDSAMYFCASSARQYSNQPQHFGDGTRLSIL.

The J gene is TRBJ2-2, the V gene TRBV7-9; possibly TRBD1 for D (6 bases). V gave up 8 bases and J gave up 4 bases, with 17 bases separating them. Germline V lookup: CDR1 SEHNR, CDR2 FQNEAQ (reference sequence). CDR3 length equals 15 residues. CDR3 nucleotides: TGTGCCAGCCAATCGCACAGGGATTTCACCGGGGAGCTGTTTTTT. It yields the protein CASQSHRDFTGELFF.

The chain employs TRBV24-1 and TRBJ1-5; D is unclear. V was clipped by 6 bases and J by 7 bases, with 9 bases between them. Germline V lookup: CDR1 KGHDR, CDR2 SFDVKD. The CDR3 length is 12 residues. CDR3 in amino acids: CATSTSEQPQHF. As DNA, the CDR3 is TGTGCCACCAGTACCAGTGAACAGCCCCAGCATTTT.

A single count supports this clone. The chain combines TRBV5-4 with TRBJ1-1; D not certain. The V and J ends lost 0 bases and 4 bases respectively, with 7 bases between them. The CDR3 runs to 13 residues. Germline lookup yields CDR1 SGHNT and CDR2 YYREEE (reference sequence). CDR3 protein: CASSLDKATEAFF. CDR3 sequence (DNA): TGTGCCAGCAGCTTGGATAAAGCCACTGAAGCTTTCTTT. Drawing the rest from reference TRBV5-4 and TRBJ1-1, the complete variable domain is ETGVTQSPTHLIKTRGQQVTLRCSSQSGHNTVSWYQQALGQGPQFIFQYYREEENGRGNFPPRFSGLQFPNYSSELNVNALELDDSALYLCASSLDKATEAFFGQGTRLTVV.

The chain uses TRBV11-2 and TRBJ2-5, with 8 bases fitting TRBD2. The germline V gene encodes CDR1 SGHAT and CDR2 FQNNGV. V dropped 0 bases and J dropped 5; count of bases not matched to a gene: 2. CDR3 length: 14 residues. CDR3 coding DNA: TGTGCCAGCAGCTTAGACGGGGGGGACGAGACCCAGTACTTC. It translates to CASSLDGGDETQYF.

The chain couples TRBV19 to TRBJ1-4; no clear D gene. The CDR3 loop spans 14 amino acids. Trimming cost V 3 bases and J 6 bases, with 11 bases left between them. Germline V lookup: CDR1 LNHDA, CDR2 SQIVND (reference sequence). CDR3 bases: TGTGCCAGTAGTATTGATCCGGTGGATGAAAAACTGTTTTTT. It is translated as CASSIDPVDEKLFF.

This chain uses TRBV10-3 with TRBJ1-5, with D possibly being TRBD1 (6 bases). Trimming pared 5 bases from V and 0 bases from J, leaving 14 bases between. The CDR3 consists of 16 residues. Looked up from germline, CDR1 is ENHRY and CDR2 is SYGVKD. The CDR3 DNA sequence: TGTGCCATCAGTCCTCAGGGGCCATATAGCAATCAGCCCCAGCATTTT. Its protein product is CAISPQGPYSNQPQHF.

This clone has a handful of counts. The chain couples TRBV28 to TRBJ2-2; D is perhaps TRBD2 (5 bases). The CDR3 totals 15 residues. V lost 4 bases, J lost 1 base, and 10 bases lay in between. Germline loops: CDR1 MDHEN, CDR2 SYDVKM. The CDR3 DNA is TGTGCCAGCAGTTATATCGGACTGAACACCGGGGAGCTGTTTTTT. This translates into CASSYIGLNTGELFF.

This clone was seen a few times. The J gene is TRBJ1-1, the V gene TRBV4-1, with 9 nucleotides matching TRBD1. The CDR3 contains 14 residues. J was trimmed by 11 bases and V by 3 bases; bases with no gene match: 10. Germline-derived CDR1 and CDR2 are MGHRA and YSYEKL. CDR3 sequence reads: CASSHTPGDRVAFF. CDR3 DNA: TGCGCCAGCAGCCACACACCTGGGGACAGGGTCGCTTTCTTT.

This chain connects TRBV5-1 to TRBJ1-2; D gene uncertain. Deletions cut 0 bases from V and 2 bases from J, with 11 bases between. Germline CDR1 reads SGHRS; CDR2 reads YFSETQ. There are 15 residues in the CDR3. The CDR3 is CASSLGTGSNYGYTF. The CDR3 bases are TGCGCCAGCAGCTTGGGTACGGGGTCGAACTATGGCTACACCTTC.

The chain employs TRBV7-9 and TRBJ2-3, with 8 bases that match TRBD2. The length of the CDR3 is 17 residues. The V gene end was trimmed by 5 bases and the J gene end by 0 bases; junction bases not matched to a gene: 10. In germline, CDR1 is SEHNR, CDR2 FQNEAQ (reference sequence). CDR3 amino acids: CASSPRWRGVSTDTQYF. The CDR3 DNA reads as TGTGCCAGCAGCCCCCGATGGCGGGGGGTTAGCACAGATACGCAGTATTTT.

The chain recombines TRBV5-5 with TRBJ1-2; 7 positions agree with TRBD1. Per the germline V gene, CDR1 is SGHKS and CDR2 is YYEKEE (reference sequence). The CDR3 length is 13 residues. V lost 4 bases, J lost 3 bases, and 3 bases stayed unmatched. Here the CDR3 DNA reads TGTGCCAGCAGCACTGGGACAGACTATGGCTACACCTTC. As protein: CASSTGTDYGYTF.

V gene TRBV7-8 combines with J gene TRBJ2-7, with D perhaps matching TRBD1 (7 bases). V was trimmed by 2 bases and J by 3 bases, leaving 11 bases between them. The germline V gene encodes CDR1 SGHVS and CDR2 FQNEAQ. The CDR3 loop spans 14 amino acids. CDR3: CASSLQQGGYEQYF. The DNA of the CDR3 is TGTGCCAGCAGCTTACAGCAGGGGGGCTACGAGCAGTACTTC.

The V gene is TRBV3-1 (or the pseudogene TRBV3-2), the J gene TRBJ1-4, with D unresolved. Deletions cut 5 bases from V and 8 bases from J, with 15 bases between. The CDR3 runs to 14 residues. Germline CDR1 is LGHDT and CDR2 is YNNKEL (reference sequence). CDR3 protein: CASSSGILGEKLFF. CDR3 DNA sequence: TGTGCCAGCAGCTCCGGGATATTGGGGGAAAAACTGTTTTTT.

CDR3 in amino acids: CASSTQNQPQHF. CDR3 coding DNA: TGTGCCAGCAGTACCCAGAATCAGCCCCAGCATTTT. The J gene is TRBJ1-5, the V gene TRBV27; no clear D gene. The CDR3 runs to 12 residues. The germline gives CDR1 MNHEY, CDR2 SMNVEV (reference sequence). The V and J ends lost 5 bases and 4 bases respectively, with 6 bases between them.

V usage is TRBV9 and J usage is TRBJ1-5; no definite D call. Germline CDR1 SGDLS, CDR2 YYNGEE. Trimming shortened V by 0 bases and J by 5 bases, and 12 bases separated the two germline ends. This CDR3 comprises 15 residues. The CDR3 sequence is CASSVGPGVDQPQHF. The CDR3 region has the DNA TGTGCCAGCAGCGTAGGACCCGGGGTGGATCAGCCCCAGCATTTT. Variable domain in full (rest from reference TRBV9 and TRBJ1-5): DSGVTQTPKHLITATGQRVTLRCSPRSGDLSVYWYQQSLDQGLQFLIQYYNGEERAKGNILERFSAQQFPDLHSELNLSSLELGDSALYFCASSVGPGVDQPQHFGDGTRLSIL.

The J gene is TRBJ1-4, the V gene TRBV20-1; 8 nucleotides match TRBD1. This CDR3 is built from 15 residues. V lost 3 bases to trimming and J lost 2 bases; unmatched junction nucleotides: 5. Germline V gives CDR1 DFQATT, CDR2 SNEGSKA (reference sequence). This CDR3 reads CSASSQGATNEKLFF. The CDR3 nucleotides read TGCAGTGCTAGTTCCCAGGGGGCCACTAATGAAAAACTGTTTTTT.

The J gene is TRBJ2-7, the V gene TRBV2; 7 bases agree with TRBD1. J was trimmed by 0 bases and V by 6 bases; bases with no gene match: 5. The CDR3 is made up of 14 amino acids. Germline-derived CDR1 and CDR2 are SNHLY and FYNNEI. DNA for the CDR3: TGTGCCAGCAGGGCCGGGACAGACTCCTACGAGCAGTACTTC. It specifies CASRAGTDSYEQYF.